The TCR beta chain described here comes from a study of blood T cell repertoires in COVID-19. Study-wide context: Material from acute and convalescent COVID-19 was sourced from the United States, Italy and Spain. The cDNA or gDNA used as material had been derived from T cells, B-cell-depleted T cells, or PBMCs.

The CDR3 spans 15 residues. CDR1 SGHRS and CDR2 YFSETQ come from the germline V gene. Trimming took 0 bases from V and 6 from J; bases not matched to a gene: 6. Authors' processing steps: Reference gene primer amplification yielded estimated nucleated cell counts. The method was immunoSEQ multiplex PCR; TCRdb's version includes in-frame clones alone and lacks a portion of them. V, J and clone size were drawn from that table, and D and trimming were deduced from the DNA. This sample has more than 70,000 clones; 75% to 95% occur once, and the top ten carry roughly 0.78%. This chain links TRBV5-1 with TRBJ1-5, with 7 positions matching TRBD1. The receptor's source is a woman of 80 years or more with acute or convalescent COVID-19. Sequencing input: peripheral blood. The DNA of the CDR3 is TGCGCCAGCAGCTTGGATAAGGGGGCAGGTCAGCCCCAGCATTTT. Amino acid sequence: CASSLDKGAGQPQHF.